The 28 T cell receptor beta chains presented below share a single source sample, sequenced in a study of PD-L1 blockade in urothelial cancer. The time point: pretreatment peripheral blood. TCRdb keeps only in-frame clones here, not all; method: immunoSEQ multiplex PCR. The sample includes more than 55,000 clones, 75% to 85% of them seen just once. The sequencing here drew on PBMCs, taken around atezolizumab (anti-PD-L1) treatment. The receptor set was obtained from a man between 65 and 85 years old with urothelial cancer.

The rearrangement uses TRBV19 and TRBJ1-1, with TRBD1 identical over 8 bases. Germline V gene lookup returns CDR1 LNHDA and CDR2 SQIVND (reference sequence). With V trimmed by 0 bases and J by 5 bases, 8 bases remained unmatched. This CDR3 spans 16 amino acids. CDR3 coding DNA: TGTGCCAGTAGTATAGATGGGACAGGTCGAGGGACTGAAGCTTTCTTT. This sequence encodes CASSIDGTGRGTEAFF.

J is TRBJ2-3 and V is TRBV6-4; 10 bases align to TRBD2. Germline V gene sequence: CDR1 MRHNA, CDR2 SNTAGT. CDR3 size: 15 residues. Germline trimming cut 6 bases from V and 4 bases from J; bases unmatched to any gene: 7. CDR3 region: CASRSSGSYSDTQYF. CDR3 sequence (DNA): TGTGCCAGCAGATCTAGCGGGAGTTACTCAGATACGCAGTATTTT.

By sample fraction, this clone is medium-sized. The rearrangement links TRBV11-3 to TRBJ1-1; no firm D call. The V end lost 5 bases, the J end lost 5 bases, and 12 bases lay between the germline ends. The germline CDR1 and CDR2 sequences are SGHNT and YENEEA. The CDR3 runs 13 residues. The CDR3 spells CASSHPRTTEAFF. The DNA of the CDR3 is TGTGCCAGCAGCCACCCAAGGACTACTGAAGCTTTCTTT.

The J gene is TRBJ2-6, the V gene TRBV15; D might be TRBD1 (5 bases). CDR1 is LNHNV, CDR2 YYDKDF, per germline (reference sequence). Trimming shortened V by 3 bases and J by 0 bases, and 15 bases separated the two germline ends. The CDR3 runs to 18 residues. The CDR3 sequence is CATSRGAGLGSGANVLTF. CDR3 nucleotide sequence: TGTGCCACCAGCAGGGGCGCAGGGTTAGGCTCTGGGGCCAACGTCCTGACTTTC. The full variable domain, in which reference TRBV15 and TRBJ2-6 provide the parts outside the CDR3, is DAMVIQNPRYQVTQFGKPVTLSCSQTLNHNVMYWYQQKSSQAPKLLFHYYDKDFNNEADTPDNFQSRRPNTSFCFLDIRSPGLGDTAMYLCATSRGAGLGSGANVLTFGAGSRLTVL.

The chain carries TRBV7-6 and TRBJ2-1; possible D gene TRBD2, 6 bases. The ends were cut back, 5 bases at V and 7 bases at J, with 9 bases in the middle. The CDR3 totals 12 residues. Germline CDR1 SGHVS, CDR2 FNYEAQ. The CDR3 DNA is TGTGCCAGCAGCCAGACTAGTAATGAGCAGTTCTTC. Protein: CASSQTSNEQFF.

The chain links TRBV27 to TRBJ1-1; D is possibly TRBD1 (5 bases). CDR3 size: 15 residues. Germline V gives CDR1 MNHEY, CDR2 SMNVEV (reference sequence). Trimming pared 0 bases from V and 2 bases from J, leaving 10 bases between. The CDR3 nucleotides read TGTGCCAGCAGTTTATCCGGGGGTTTAAACACTGAAGCTTTCTTT. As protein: CASSLSGGLNTEAFF.

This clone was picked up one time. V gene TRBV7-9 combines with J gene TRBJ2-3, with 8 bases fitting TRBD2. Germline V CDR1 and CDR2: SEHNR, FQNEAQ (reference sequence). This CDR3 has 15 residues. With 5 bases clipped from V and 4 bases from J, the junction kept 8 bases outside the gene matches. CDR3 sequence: CASSPNLGRADTQYF. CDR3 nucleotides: TGTGCCAGCAGCCCCAATCTCGGGAGGGCAGATACGCAGTATTTT.

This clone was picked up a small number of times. The CDR3 protein is CATGQGGHEQYF. The DNA for the CDR3 is TGTGCCACCGGACAGGGCGGCCACGAGCAGTACTTC. V is TRBV10-3 and J is TRBJ2-7; 8 bases line up with TRBD1. Germline trimming cut 10 bases from V and 5 bases from J; bases unmatched to any gene: 7. Germline V gives CDR1 ENHRY, CDR2 SYGVKD. This CDR3 comprises 12 residues.

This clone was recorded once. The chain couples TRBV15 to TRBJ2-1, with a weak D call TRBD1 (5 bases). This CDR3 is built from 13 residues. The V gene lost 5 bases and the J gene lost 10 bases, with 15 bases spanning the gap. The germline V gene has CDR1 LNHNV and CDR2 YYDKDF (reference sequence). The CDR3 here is CATSVGAFTEQFF. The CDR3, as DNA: TGTGCCACCAGCGTTGGGGCCTTTACGGAGCAGTTCTTC.

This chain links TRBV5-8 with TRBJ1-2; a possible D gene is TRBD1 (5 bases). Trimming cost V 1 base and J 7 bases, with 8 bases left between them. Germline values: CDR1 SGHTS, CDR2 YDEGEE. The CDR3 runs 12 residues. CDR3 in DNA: TGTGCCAGCAGCTTGCCCAGGGTTGGCTACACCTTC. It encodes CASSLPRVGYTF.

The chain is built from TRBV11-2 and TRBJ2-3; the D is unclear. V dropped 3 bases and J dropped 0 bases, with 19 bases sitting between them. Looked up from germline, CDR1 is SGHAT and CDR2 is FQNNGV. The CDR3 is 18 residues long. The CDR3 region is CASSFRPKSPTSTDTQYF. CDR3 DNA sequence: TGTGCCAGCAGCTTCCGTCCCAAGTCTCCCACTAGCACAGATACGCAGTATTTT.

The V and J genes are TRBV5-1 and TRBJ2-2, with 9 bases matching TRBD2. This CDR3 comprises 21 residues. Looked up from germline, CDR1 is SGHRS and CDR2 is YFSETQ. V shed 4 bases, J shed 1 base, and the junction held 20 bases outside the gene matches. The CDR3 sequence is CASSHFGGLAGKGGNTGELFF. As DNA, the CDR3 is TGCGCCAGCAGCCACTTTGGAGGGCTAGCGGGAAAAGGTGGGAACACCGGGGAGCTGTTTTTT.

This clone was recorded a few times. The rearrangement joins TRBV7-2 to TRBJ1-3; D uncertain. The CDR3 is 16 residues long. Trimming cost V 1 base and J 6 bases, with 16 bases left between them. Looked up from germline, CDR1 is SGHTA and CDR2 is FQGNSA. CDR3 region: CASSLDGSGSENTIYF. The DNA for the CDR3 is TGTGCCAGCAGCTTAGATGGCTCGGGATCGGAAAACACCATATATTTT. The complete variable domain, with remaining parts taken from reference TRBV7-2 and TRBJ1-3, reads GAGVSQSPSNKVTEKGKDVELRCDPISGHTALYWYRQSLGQGLEFLIYFQGNSAPDKSGLPSDRFSAERTGGSVSTLTIQRTQQEDSAVYLCASSLDGSGSENTIYFGEGSWLTVV.

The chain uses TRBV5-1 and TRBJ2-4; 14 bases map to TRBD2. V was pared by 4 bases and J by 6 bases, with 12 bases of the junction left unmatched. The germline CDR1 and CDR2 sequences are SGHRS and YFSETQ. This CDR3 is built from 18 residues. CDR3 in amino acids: CASSTSGTSGSGVNIQYF. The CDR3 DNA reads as TGCGCCAGCAGCACCTCCGGGACTAGCGGGAGCGGTGTAAACATTCAGTACTTC.

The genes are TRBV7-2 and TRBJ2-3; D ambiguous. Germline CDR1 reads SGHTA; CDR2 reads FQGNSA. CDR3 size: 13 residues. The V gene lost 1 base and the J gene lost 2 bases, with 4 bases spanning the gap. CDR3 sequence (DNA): TGTGCCAGCAGCTTAGTCATCACAGATACGCAGTATTTT. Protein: CASSLVITDTQYF.

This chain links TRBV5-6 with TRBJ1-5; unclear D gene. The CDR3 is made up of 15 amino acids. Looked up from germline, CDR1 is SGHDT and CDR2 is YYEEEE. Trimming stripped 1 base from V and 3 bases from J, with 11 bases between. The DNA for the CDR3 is TGTGCCAGCAGCTTGCTTGGGCAAAACAATCAGCCCCAGCATTTT. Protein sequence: CASSLLGQNNQPQHF.

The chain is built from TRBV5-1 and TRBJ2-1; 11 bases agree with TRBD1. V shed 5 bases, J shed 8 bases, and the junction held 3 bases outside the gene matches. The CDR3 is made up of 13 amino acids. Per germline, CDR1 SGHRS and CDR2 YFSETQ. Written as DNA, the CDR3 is TGCGCCAGCAGACAGGGACAGGGGGATGAGCAGTTCTTC. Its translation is CASRQGQGDEQFF.

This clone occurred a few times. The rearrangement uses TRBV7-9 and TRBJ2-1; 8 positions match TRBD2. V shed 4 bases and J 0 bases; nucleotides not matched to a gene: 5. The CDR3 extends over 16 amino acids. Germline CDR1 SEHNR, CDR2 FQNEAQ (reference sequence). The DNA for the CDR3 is TGTGCCAGCAGCTACGGGGGGGGTATCTCCTACAATGAGCAGTTCTTC. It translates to CASSYGGGISYNEQFF.

This CDR3 is CSVVGGGSSYEQYF. The CDR3 nucleotides read TGCAGCGTTGTCGGCGGGGGGAGCTCCTACGAGCAGTACTTC. The chain recombines TRBV29-1 with TRBJ2-7; 8 bases are a match to TRBD2. J was trimmed by 0 bases and V by 4 bases; bases with no gene match: 5. From germline, CDR1 is SQVTM and CDR2 ANQGSEA. The CDR3 spans 14 residues.

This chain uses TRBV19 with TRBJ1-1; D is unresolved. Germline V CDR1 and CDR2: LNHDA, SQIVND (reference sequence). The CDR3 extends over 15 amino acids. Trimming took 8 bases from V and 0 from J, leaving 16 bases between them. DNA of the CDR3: TGTGCCAGTCAGACAACCGCGGGTGTGAACACTGAAGCTTTCTTT. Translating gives CASQTTAGVNTEAFF.

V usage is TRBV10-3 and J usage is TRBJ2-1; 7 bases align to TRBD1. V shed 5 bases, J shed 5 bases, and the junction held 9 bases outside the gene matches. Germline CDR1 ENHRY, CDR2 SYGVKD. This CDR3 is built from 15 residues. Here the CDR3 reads CAISLAGTAHNEQFF. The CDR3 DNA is TGTGCCATCAGTTTAGCCGGGACAGCACACAATGAGCAGTTCTTC.

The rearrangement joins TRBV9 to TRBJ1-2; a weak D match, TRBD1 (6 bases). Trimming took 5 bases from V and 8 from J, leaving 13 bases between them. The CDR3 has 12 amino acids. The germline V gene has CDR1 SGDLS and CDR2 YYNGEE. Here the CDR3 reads CASSSQGWGYTF. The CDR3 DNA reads TGTGCCAGCAGTTCTCAGGGGTGGGGCTACACCTTC.

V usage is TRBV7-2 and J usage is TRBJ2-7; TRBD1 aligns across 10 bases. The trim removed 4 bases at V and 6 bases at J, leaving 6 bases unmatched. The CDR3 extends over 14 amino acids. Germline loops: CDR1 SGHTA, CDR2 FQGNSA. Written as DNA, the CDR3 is TGTGCCAGCAGCTCGGGACAGGGGATAAGCGAGCAGTACTTC. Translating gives CASSSGQGISEQYF. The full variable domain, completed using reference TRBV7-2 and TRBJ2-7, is GAGVSQSPSNKVTEKGKDVELRCDPISGHTALYWYRQSLGQGLEFLIYFQGNSAPDKSGLPSDRFSAERTGGSVSTLTIQRTQQEDSAVYLCASSSGQGISEQYFGPGTRLTVT.

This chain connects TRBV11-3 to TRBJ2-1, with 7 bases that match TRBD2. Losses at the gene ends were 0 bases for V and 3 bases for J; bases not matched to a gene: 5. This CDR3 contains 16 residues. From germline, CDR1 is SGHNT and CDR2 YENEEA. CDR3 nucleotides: TGTGCCAGCAGCTTAGAACGACTAGCCAACTACAATGAGCAGTTCTTC. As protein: CASSLERLANYNEQFF.

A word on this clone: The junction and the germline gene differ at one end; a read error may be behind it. The CDR3 protein is CSGGQNIEAFF. CDR3 nucleotides: TGCAGCGGCGGACAGAACATTGAAGCTTTCTTT. V usage is TRBV29-1 and J usage is TRBJ1-1, with D perhaps TRBD1 (6 bases). CDR3 length: 11 residues. Germline V gene sequence: CDR1 SQVTM, CDR2 ANQGSEA.

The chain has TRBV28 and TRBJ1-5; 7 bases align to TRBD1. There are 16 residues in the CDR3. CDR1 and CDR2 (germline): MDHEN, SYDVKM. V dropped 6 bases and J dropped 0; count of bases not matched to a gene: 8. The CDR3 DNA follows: TGTGCCAGCAGACGGGACAGCCGACTTAGCAATCAGCCCCAGCATTTT. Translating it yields CASRRDSRLSNQPQHF.

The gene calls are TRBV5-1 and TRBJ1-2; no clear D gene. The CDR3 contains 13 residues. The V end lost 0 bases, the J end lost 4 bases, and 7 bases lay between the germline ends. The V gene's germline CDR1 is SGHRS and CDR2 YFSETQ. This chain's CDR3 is CASSLAGSYGYTF. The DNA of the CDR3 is TGCGCCAGCAGCTTGGCCGGGAGCTATGGCTACACCTTC. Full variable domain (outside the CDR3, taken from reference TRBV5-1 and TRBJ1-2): KAGVTQTPRYLIKTRGQQVTLSCSPISGHRSVSWYQQTPGQGLQFLFEYFSETQRNKGNFPGRFSGRQFSNSRSEMNVSTLELGDSALYLCASSLAGSYGYTFGSGTRLTVV.

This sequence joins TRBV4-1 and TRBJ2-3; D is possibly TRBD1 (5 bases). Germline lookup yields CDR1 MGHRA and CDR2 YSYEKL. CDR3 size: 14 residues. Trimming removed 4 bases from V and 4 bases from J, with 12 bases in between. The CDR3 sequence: CASSLGPGADTQYF. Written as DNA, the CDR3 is TGCGCCAGCAGCCTGGGGCCAGGAGCAGATACGCAGTATTTT.